This TCR beta chain is from a study of shared clonotypes between healthy human individuals. Whole-study context: Researchers assigned three CD4 naive, three CD4 memory, two CD8 naive and one CD8 memory plate to each donor.

The germline V gene encodes CDR1 SGHAT and CDR2 FQNNGV. CDR3 size: 16 residues. Trimming cost V 0 bases and J 3 bases; bases outside gene matches: 6. Naive CD8 cells were CD45RO-negative, positively selected for CCR7, excluding terminally differentiated effector memory CD45RA+ cells. Healthy and HIV-negative, the adult donors had no recent acute infections or vaccinations. Roughly 200 ng DNA, tens of thousands of T cell genomes, went into each sorted-subset replicate PCR. Original methodology: Owing to the provision of junction-only sequences devoid of quality scores by immunoSEQ, filtering differed. Here immunoSEQ multiplex PCR was the method, and the copy in TCRdb shows in-frame clones only, minus some. That table gives V, J and clone size, and the DNA gave D and trimming. The table lists about 2,200,000 clones, 85% to 95% of them singletons, with 1.5% to 2% in the top ten.

J is TRBJ2-3 and V is TRBV11-2; 7 bases are a match to TRBD2. The TCR sequence derives from a man aged 18 to 29 in good health. Some clones in this sample may be carry-over from other donors' samples. The sequenced sample was naive CD8+ T cells from PBMCs. Here the CDR3 DNA reads TGTGCCAGCAGCTTAGAACCCAGGGAGGGGACAGATACGCAGTATTTT. Protein: CASSLEPREGTDTQYF. Based on the CDR3 plus reference TRBV11-2 and TRBJ2-3, the full variable domain is EAGVAQSPRYKIIEKRQSVAFWCNPISGHATLYWYQQILGQGPKLLIQFQNNGVVDDSQLPKDRFSAERLKGVDSTLKIQPAKLEDSAVYLCASSLEPREGTDTQYFGPGTRLTVL.